Each of the 16 T cell receptor beta chains below was sequenced from the same sample in a study of post-analysis software for immune sequencing data. These receptors' antigens are unknown. Unique molecular identifiers were present in the TCR beta cDNA libraries. Each CDR3 protein is one row after TCRdb ran MiXCR on the PCR reads. Among around 200,000 distinct CDR3 sequences listed, 29% were seen once. Study-level points and caveats: Controls had lower frequencies than patients of five or six TRBV segments, which included TRBV5-6, TRBV5-1 and TRBV20-1.

Sequencing was done on a sample of blood. Receptors were obtained from a girl aged 2-17 years with multiple sclerosis.

The chain recombines TRBV7-9 with TRBJ1-1; a possible D gene is TRBD1 (6 bases). The germline V gene has CDR1 SEHNR and CDR2 FQNEAQ (reference sequence). The CDR3 consists of 15 residues. Trimming pared 5 bases from V and 2 bases from J, leaving 15 bases between. CDR3 bases: TGTGCCAGCAGCCCAAGAGGGGGGCCTAACACTGAAGCTTTCTTT. Its translation is CASSPRGGPNTEAFF.

This clonotype was observed a few times. The V gene is TRBV3-1, the J gene TRBJ2-7, with TRBD2 matching over 9 bases. Germline loops: CDR1 LGHDT, CDR2 YNNKEL (reference sequence). The CDR3 is 14 residues long. V was pared by 8 bases and J by 7 bases, with 12 bases of the junction left unmatched. The CDR3 coding sequence is TGTGCCAGCGGACGAGCGGGAGGTCCGTGGGAGCAGTACTTC. Translation gives CASGRAGGPWEQYF.

At least ten counts were recorded for this clonotype. The chain combines TRBV20-1 with TRBJ1-2; D not resolved. Per the germline V gene, CDR1 is DFQATT and CDR2 is SNEGSKA (reference sequence). Trimming took 5 bases from V and 6 from J, leaving 16 bases between them. The CDR3 runs to 13 residues. The CDR3 region is CSAPPIWGNGYTF. CDR3 coding DNA: TGCAGTGCTCCCCCGATATGGGGAAATGGCTACACCTTC.

This clonotype has a count of ten or more. The rearrangement links TRBV4-1 to TRBJ1-2; no clear D gene. Looked up from germline, CDR1 is MGHRA and CDR2 is YSYEKL. The CDR3 runs to 14 residues. With 0 bases removed from V and 2 bases from J, the gap between germline ends came to 7 bases. In DNA form, the CDR3 reads TGCGCCAGCAGCCAAGATTGGCAGAACTATGGCTACACCTTC. Its protein product is CASSQDWQNYGYTF.

This clonotype was observed a few times. The chain employs TRBV6-2 or TRBV6-3 and TRBJ2-1, with D possibly being TRBD1 (5 bases). Per the germline V gene, CDR1 is MNHEY and CDR2 is SVGEGT. This CDR3 has 12 residues. V lost 5 bases and J 9 bases, leaving 11 bases between the germline ends. Here the CDR3 DNA reads TGTGCCAGCAGTACGTCAGGGTTTGAGCAGTTCTTC. Amino acid sequence: CASSTSGFEQFF.

This clonotype came up many times. The chain uses TRBV29-1 and TRBJ2-3; D gene unclear. The CDR3 covers 12 residues. Germline V gene lookup returns CDR1 SQVTM and CDR2 ANQGSEA. The V end lost 4 bases, the J end lost 1 base, and 6 bases lay between the germline ends. The CDR3 bases are TGCAGCGTTGTTCTACGCACAGATACGCAGTATTTT. Its protein product is CSVVLRTDTQYF.

The table lists this clonotype with many counts. Mismatch with germline at one junction end may stem from a read error. The chain is built from TRBV7-7 and TRBJ2-7; TRBD1 might be the D (6 bases). Germline V lookup: CDR1 SSHAT, CDR2 FNYEAQ (reference sequence). The length of the CDR3 is 19 residues. The CDR3: CASSLALGDTPPTDYEQYF. In DNA form, the CDR3 reads TGTGCTAGCAGCTTAGCGCTTGGGGACACTCCTCCTACGGATTACGAGCAGTACTTC.

This clonotype was counted at least ten times. The chain recombines TRBV29-1 with TRBJ2-7; D may correspond to TRBD1 or TRBD2 (5 bases each). Germline lookup yields CDR1 SQVTM and CDR2 ANQGSEA. V lost 7 bases, J lost 0 bases, and 13 bases lay in between. The CDR3 consists of 13 residues. CDR3 DNA: TGCAGCGCCTCGTGGGGGAGCTCCTACGAGCAGTACTTC. Its translation is CSASWGSSYEQYF.

V is TRBV12-3 or TRBV12-4 and J is TRBJ1-4, with unresolved D. The CDR3 extends over 16 amino acids. The ends were cut back, 8 bases at V and 8 bases at J, with 24 bases in the middle. The CDR3 DNA follows: TGTGCCAGCCGCGCCCCTGGGCGTCAATCGAGAGAAAAACTGTTTTTT. Residues: CASRAPGRQSREKLFF.

In this sample, this clonotype turned up a few times. The rearrangement joins TRBV7-9 to TRBJ2-7; 8 bases are a match to TRBD1. CDR3 length: 13 amino acids. From germline, CDR1 is SEHNR and CDR2 FQNEAQ (reference sequence). With V trimmed by 5 bases and J by 4 bases, 4 bases remained unmatched. CDR3 amino acids: CASSPGTGYEQYF. The CDR3 nucleotides read TGTGCCAGCAGCCCCGGGACAGGATACGAGCAGTACTTC.

This clonotype was seen a few times. The chain has TRBV5-1 and TRBJ2-7; D unclear. The CDR3 consists of 12 residues. V was trimmed by 6 bases and J by 6 bases, leaving 13 bases between them. In germline, CDR1 is SGHRS, CDR2 YFSETQ. The CDR3 DNA reads as TGCGCCAGCACCGCCGGATTTGGCGAGCAGTACTTC. This translates into CASTAGFGEQYF.

The CDR3 loop is CASTSGYSYNEQFF. DNA of the CDR3: TGTGCCAGCACCTCGGGTTACTCCTACAATGAGCAGTTCTTC. The chain employs TRBV12-3 or TRBV12-4 and TRBJ2-1; D gene uncertain. This CDR3 contains 14 residues. V dropped 7 bases and J dropped 0 bases, with 10 bases sitting between them.

The chain combines TRBV5-1 with TRBJ1-5; perhaps TRBD1 as D (5 bases). This CDR3 has 15 amino acids. V was clipped by 0 bases and J by 4 bases, with 11 bases between them. CDR1 SGHRS and CDR2 YFSETQ come from the germline V gene. CDR3 nucleotide sequence: TGCGCCAGCAGCTTGGAATCAGGGAGAAATCAGCCCCAGCATTTT. It translates to CASSLESGRNQPQHF.

This clonotype has ten or more counts. The CDR3 DNA sequence: TGTGCCAGCAGTACCGTAGACAGGGAAGACGAGCAGTTCTTC. Translating gives CASSTVDREDEQFF. This chain links TRBV7-9 with TRBJ2-1, with TRBD1 matching over 7 bases. V lost 6 bases to trimming and J lost 10 bases; unmatched junction nucleotides: 12. The length of the CDR3 is 14 residues. Germline values: CDR1 SEHNR, CDR2 FQNEAQ (reference sequence).

This clonotype was seen a handful of times. The V call is TRBV5-1, the J call TRBJ2-7; 7 nucleotides line up with TRBD1. The germline V gene encodes CDR1 SGHRS and CDR2 YFSETQ. After removal of 4 bases from V and 7 bases from J, the junction contained 14 bases not matched to a gene. CDR3 length equals 15 residues. The CDR3 sequence: CASSNGQVPLTEQYF. For the CDR3, the DNA is TGCGCCAGCAGCAATGGACAGGTTCCCCTCACGGAGCAGTACTTC.

This chain joins TRBV9 and TRBJ1-1; possibly TRBD1 for D (5 bases). CDR1 SGDLS and CDR2 YYNGEE come from the germline V gene. V was cut by 5 bases and J by 2 bases, with 13 bases left in between. There are 14 residues in the CDR3. Written as DNA, the CDR3 is TGTGCCAGCAGTGACCGGGACGTAAACACTGAAGCTTTCTTT. This encodes CASSDRDVNTEAFF.